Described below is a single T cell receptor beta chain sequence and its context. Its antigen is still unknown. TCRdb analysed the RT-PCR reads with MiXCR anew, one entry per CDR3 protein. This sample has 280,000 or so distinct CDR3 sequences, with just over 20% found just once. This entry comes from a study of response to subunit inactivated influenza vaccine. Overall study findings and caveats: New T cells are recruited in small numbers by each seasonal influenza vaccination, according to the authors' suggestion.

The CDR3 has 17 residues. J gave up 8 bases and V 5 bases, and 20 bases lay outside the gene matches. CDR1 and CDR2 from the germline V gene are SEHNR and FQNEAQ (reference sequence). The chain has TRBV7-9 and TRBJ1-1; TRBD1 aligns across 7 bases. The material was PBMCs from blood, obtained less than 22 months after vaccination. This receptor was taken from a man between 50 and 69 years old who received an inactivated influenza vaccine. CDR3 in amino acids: CASSTSRQGIYRAEAFF. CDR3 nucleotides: TGTGCCAGCAGCACAAGTCGACAGGGTATTTATAGGGCCGAAGCTTTCTTT.